A single sample gave rise to the 7 T cell receptor beta chains below, sequenced in a study of OX40 agonist ivuxolimab in advanced cancers. Clones were sequenced by immunoSEQ multiplex PCR, and TCRdb holds only the in-frame ones, with some missing. The sample has 80,000 to 100,000 clones; around 86% are singletons. Sequenced here: CD4+ or CD8+ T cells sorted from blood, sampled in a trial of the OX40 agonist ivuxolimab. The receptors originated from an adult with an advanced solid tumor such as melanoma, head and neck, liver or kidney cancer.

The V and J genes are TRBV11-2 and TRBJ2-7; D perhaps matches TRBD1 (6 bases). Trimming took off 5 bases at V and 3 bases at J, with 17 bases between the two ends. The CDR3 covers 15 residues. Germline assignment: CDR1 SGHAT and CDR2 FQNNGV. The CDR3 DNA reads TGTGCCAGCAGCGGTTGGACAGCGACTTACTACGAGCAGTACTTC. It translates to CASSGWTATYYEQYF.

The CDR3: CASSLTGQGGYEQYF. Written as DNA, the CDR3 is TGTGCCAGCAGCTTAACCGGACAGGGGGGTTACGAGCAGTACTTC. The V call is TRBV7-3, the J call TRBJ2-7, with 10 bases aligning to TRBD1. Per germline, CDR1 SGHTA and CDR2 FQGTGA. Unmatched junction bases numbered 3, after V lost 0 bases and J lost 4 bases. This CDR3 is 15 amino acids long.

V gene TRBV4-2 combines with J gene TRBJ2-3; D is ambiguous. V was pared by 0 bases and J by 5 bases, with 6 bases between. Per germline, CDR1 LGHNA and CDR2 YNFKEQ. The CDR3 sequence is 13 residues long. As DNA, the CDR3 is TGTGCCAGCAGCCAAGATCTCGGAGATACGCAGTATTTT. Residues: CASSQDLGDTQYF.

The CDR3 DNA is TGTGCCAGCAGCTCGGGGGGCTTTAATGAAAAACTGTTTTTT. Its translation is CASSSGGFNEKLFF. The gene calls are TRBV5-4 and TRBJ1-4; a possible D gene is TRBD1 (6 bases). This CDR3 region has 14 residues. Germline V gene data show CDR1 as SGHNT and CDR2 as YYREEE (reference sequence). The V and J ends lost 3 bases and 4 bases respectively, with 10 bases between them.

This chain uses TRBV5-3 with TRBJ1-4; D is undetermined. TRBV5-3 is treated as an ORF (open reading frame) with a function not yet certain. This CDR3 spans 14 amino acids. Trimming pared 2 bases from V and 4 bases from J, leaving 9 bases between. CDR3 nucleotide sequence: TGTGCCAGAAGCTTAGGTACCGTTAATGAAAAACTGTTTTTT. Translation: CARSLGTVNEKLFF.

This clone was picked up many times. The chain carries TRBV6-5 and TRBJ2-7, with a possible D match to TRBD1 (6 bases). The CDR3 consists of 12 residues. Germline CDR1 is MNHEY and CDR2 is SVGAGI. V gave up 8 bases and J gave up 9 bases, with 17 bases separating them. CDR3 region: CASGSGGGVQYF. In DNA, the CDR3 is TGTGCCAGCGGAAGTGGGGGCGGCGTGCAGTACTTC.

V gene TRBV30 combines with J gene TRBJ1-1; unclear D gene. CDR3 length: 11 amino acids. Germline V gene data show CDR1 as GTSNPN and CDR2 as SVGIG (reference sequence). V was pared by 0 bases and J by 8 bases, with 7 bases between. In DNA form, the CDR3 reads TGTGCCTGGAGTGTAGGTACCGAAGCTTTCTTT. The encoded protein is CAWSVGTEAFF. Combining the CDR3 with reference TRBV30 and TRBJ1-1 gives the whole variable domain SQTIHQWPATLVQPVGSPLSLECTVEGTSNPNLYWYRQAAGRGLQLLFYSVGIGQISSEVPQNLSASRPQDRQFILSSKKLLLSDSGFYLCAWSVGTEAFFGQGTRLTVV.